This TCR beta chain was profiled in a study of identical twins listed by TCRdb under 2016. Turning to the overall study: To test whether fetal clonotypes persist, this study deep-sequenced TCR alpha and beta repertoires from monozygotic twins, from unrelated adults of various ages, and from cord blood. Replicate twin experiments were performed at different times using different library preparation protocols to rule out contamination.

All donors were healthy Caucasians. The twin cohort consisted of three pairs of female monozygotic twins, all aged roughly 18 to 30 years. CD4+ and CD8+ T cell populations were isolated with positive isolation kits from Invitrogen. Taken from cysteine to phenylalanine, the CDR3 has 18 residues. Left in the record is the CDR3 DNA by itself, 54 bases read in frame from the first base. V lost 4 bases and J lost 5 bases; the stretch between them is 27 bases long. CDR1 and CDR2, looked up from the germline V gene (reference sequence), are SGHNT and YYREEE. The table lists this clonotype with a few counts. The clone's antigen remains unknown. No base quality information exists; no much larger clone differs at one position. The method was 5' RACE. Instrument used: Illumina HiSeq 2000. A universal primer binding site was added through template switching, and the final cDNA carried a unique molecular identifier so that TCR cDNA molecules could be counted accurately. First-strand cDNA for TCR alpha and beta chains was synthesized from specific primers in the conserved constant-segment region. To control for contamination, every cDNA library carried two barcodes: a SMART-Mk sample barcode plus Illumina barcodes. TruSeq adapter sequences, together with Illumina sample barcodes, were added in two successive PCR steps. Sequencing of the TCR alpha and beta cDNA libraries was done on the Illumina HiSeq platform using custom primers. The paper's data handling went like this. MiGEC processed the raw reads to extract unique molecular identifiers, while MiXCR was used to determine the CDR3 positions. For each individual, recombination models were inferred using an EM algorithm with the repgenHMM and IGoR tools. Shared clonotypes were analyzed with the tcR package in R, and sharing was normalized by the product of cloneset sizes. To study raw recombination without the effects of thymic and clonal selection, out-of-frame nonproductive sequences were analyzed. The raw public reads went through TCRdb reprocessing: fastp at Q25, MiXCR clone calling, in-frame beta chains kept. Each record represents a unique CDR3 protein, reported with the most common genes and DNA among its rows. These V and J calls derive from TCRdb rather than the authors' analysis. The sample table shows just over 500,000 distinct CDR3 sequences, and 22% are seen once. The ten biggest clones cover around 0.9% of the sample.

What the authors observed across the whole study: Compared with coincidental sharing between unrelated individuals, an excess of low generation-probability sequences was observed among out-of-frame TCR alpha sequences shared between twins. Conclusions relied on cross-sectional statistical analysis, since the same donors could not be followed over many years. Invariant T cells such as MAIT and iNKT could partly confound zero-insertion analyses, although diverse VJ usage argued against such confounding for most clonotypes. Excess twin sharing in beta out-of-frame sequences was weaker because fewer shared sequences lowered the signal-to-noise ratio. Out-of-frame TCR alpha sharing in monozygotic twins was systematically underestimated by recombination models, whereas sharing between unrelated individuals was in agreement with the recombination models. Abundant cord blood beta clonotypes had fewer insertions, young adult naive repertoires showed a similar but weaker trend, and memory repertoires showed no such trend.

These data were likewise used in another study, on T cells expressing NK-cell markers. The second study's authors report: Three sorted T-cell subsets (CD3+CD56+NKG2C+, CD3+CD56+NKG2C- and CD3+CD56-NKG2C+) from several donors had their TCR beta-chain repertoires profiled. Seven of the eight sequenced donors were HCMV-seropositive and one was HCMV-seronegative. To restrict sorting to alphabetaTCR-expressing T cells, an anti-gammadeltaTCR antibody was added in several experiments. In roughly six donors, the dominant CD3+CD56+NKG2C+ clonotypes were among the top 10 CD8+ clonotypes and accounted for about 1.0-7.5% of CD8+ T cells. Those dominant clonotypes were again the most abundant among CD3+CD56-NKG2C+ cells in a handful of donors, at about 28.3-60.1%. It remained unclear whether the expanded NKG2C-expressing T cell clones were specific for HCMV antigens. All eight donors whose samples were sequenced were randomly selected healthy volunteers, three of them men and five women. HCMV-specific IgG was detected in serum with a commercial ELISA kit to determine HCMV serostatus. MIGEC was used to demultiplex reads and group reads by UMI, and MiTCR was used to assemble and quantify clonotypes. To exclude erroneous sequences, any TCR cDNA sequence not supported by at least two reads was discarded. The tcR package was used for downstream repertoire analysis, and clonotypes were matched between fractions using CDR3 nucleotide sequence together with V segment. VDJmatch was used to annotate antigen specificity against VDJdb, with one amino acid substitution allowed in CDR3.

Rearrangement joined TRBV5-4 to TRBJ2-5; the D segment could be TRBD2, given 7 matching bases. This clonotype was obtained from a young woman in good health. Input material: CD4+ T cells sorted from blood. DNA sequence: TGTGCCAGCAGCCTGTATACTTGGGGGGGGGCGAGAGAGGAGACCCAGTACTTC. The resulting protein is CASSLYTWGGAREETQYF.